These T cell receptor beta chains were read from a single sample in a study of CD8+ T cells in alopecia areata. Repertoires were generated with immunoSEQ multiplex PCR, while TCRdb's copy carries only in-frame clones and drops some. This table holds approximately 54,000 clones, about 96% found once. The sequences come from CD8+ T cells sorted from blood, collected at week 0. The receptors here all came from a human donor with alopecia areata. CDR3s include the opening cysteine and the closing phenylalanine or tryptophan. Each record gives: CDR3 protein, CDR3 DNA, D gene, J gene, V gene, CDR3 length, clone size. A D gene is named only where the DNA matches it firmly. Clone sizes are given selectively: once, few, many, or a class where the clone is expanded.

CDR3 protein: CASSLLARGETQYF
CDR3 DNA: TGTGCCAGCAGCTTACTGGCCCGGGGAGAGACCCAGTACTTC
D gene: .
J gene: TRBJ2-5
V gene: TRBV7-3
CDR3 length: 14
clone size: .

CDR3 protein: CASSASAGDTQYF
CDR3 DNA: TGTGCCAGCAGCGCAAGCGCGGGAGATACGCAGTATTTT
D gene: .
J gene: TRBJ2-3
V gene: TRBV13
CDR3 length: 13
clone size: .

CDR3 protein: CASSLPGSYEQYF
CDR3 DNA: TGTGCCAGCAGCTTACCCGGTTCCTACGAGCAGTACTTC
D gene: .
J gene: TRBJ2-7
V gene: TRBV7-9
CDR3 length: 13
clone size: .

CDR3 protein: CASSVWGGNSPLHF
CDR3 DNA: TGTGCCAGCAGTGTTTGGGGGGGTAATTCACCCCTCCACTTT
D gene: .
J gene: TRBJ1-6
V gene: TRBV27
CDR3 length: 14
clone size: .

CDR3 protein: CSVDGTSNEQFF
CDR3 DNA: TGCAGCGTTGATGGGACTAGCAATGAGCAGTTCTTC
D gene: TRBD2
J gene: TRBJ2-1
V gene: TRBV29-1
CDR3 length: 12
clone size: .

CDR3 protein: CASSARLNSPLHF
CDR3 DNA: TGTGCCAGCAGCGCCCGCCTCAATTCACCCCTCCACTTT
D gene: .
J gene: TRBJ1-6
V gene: TRBV7-3
CDR3 length: 13
clone size: .

CDR3 protein: CASSLTGGEYNEQFF
CDR3 DNA: TGTGCCAGCAGCTTAACTGGGGGGGAATACAATGAGCAGTTCTTC
D gene: TRBD2
J gene: TRBJ2-1
V gene: TRBV19
CDR3 length: 15
clone size: .

CDR3 protein: CATSRGADTGVRQETQYF
CDR3 DNA: TGTGCCACCAGCAGAGGGGCGGATACAGGGGTTCGCCAAGAGACCCAGTACTTC
D gene: TRBD1
J gene: TRBJ2-5
V gene: TRBV15
CDR3 length: 18
clone size: .

CDR3 protein: CASSYSAYRDNEQFF
CDR3 DNA: TGTGCCAGCAGTTACTCAGCCTACAGGGACAATGAGCAGTTCTTC
D gene: .
J gene: TRBJ2-1
V gene: TRBV6-6
CDR3 length: 15
clone size: .

CDR3 protein: CASSLLVRGLQGELFF
CDR3 DNA: TGTGCCAGCAGCCTACTGGTCCGGGGTCTCCAAGGGGAGCTGTTTTTT
D gene: .
J gene: TRBJ2-2
V gene: TRBV7-8
CDR3 length: 16
clone size: .

CDR3 protein: CASSYGGEQFF
CDR3 DNA: TGTGCCAGCAGTTACGGGGGTGAGCAGTTCTTC
D gene: .
J gene: TRBJ2-1
V gene: TRBV6-5
CDR3 length: 11
clone size: .

CDR3 protein: CASSIGRARTQYF
CDR3 DNA: TGTGCCAGCAGCATCGGACGCGCGAGAACCCAGTACTTC
D gene: .
J gene: TRBJ2-5
V gene: TRBV6-5
CDR3 length: 13
clone size: .

CDR3 protein: CASWRGARNQPQHF
CDR3 DNA: TGTGCCAGCTGGCGAGGGGCGCGCAATCAGCCCCAGCATTTT
D gene: .
J gene: TRBJ1-5
V gene: TRBV6-1
CDR3 length: 14
clone size: .

CDR3 protein: CASSTSYEQYF
CDR3 DNA: TGCGCCAGCAGTACATCCTACGAGCAGTACTTC
D gene: .
J gene: TRBJ2-7
V gene: TRBV10-2
CDR3 length: 11
clone size: few

CDR3 protein: CASSDRVVNTEAFF
CDR3 DNA: TGTGCCAGCAGCGACAGGGTTGTGAACACTGAAGCTTTCTTT
D gene: TRBD1
J gene: TRBJ1-1
V gene: TRBV5-4
CDR3 length: 14
clone size: once

CDR3 protein: CASSPQTATDTQYF
CDR3 DNA: TGTGCCAGCTCACCCCAGACGGCGACAGATACGCAGTATTTT
D gene: .
J gene: TRBJ2-3
V gene: TRBV18
CDR3 length: 14
clone size: .

CDR3 protein: CASSMSQGGTEAFF
CDR3 DNA: TGTGCCAGCAGTATGTCGCAGGGAGGAACTGAAGCTTTCTTT
D gene: .
J gene: TRBJ1-1
V gene: TRBV11-2
CDR3 length: 14
clone size: .

CDR3 protein: CASSVAGSGLEVTGELFF
CDR3 DNA: TGTGCCAGCAGCGTAGCGGGATCGGGACTAGAGGTCACCGGGGAGCTGTTTTTT
D gene: TRBD2
J gene: TRBJ2-2
V gene: TRBV9
CDR3 length: 18
clone size: .

CDR3 protein: CASSLGLVSYEQYF
CDR3 DNA: TGTGCCAGCAGCTTGGGTCTAGTCTCCTACGAGCAGTACTTC
D gene: .
J gene: TRBJ2-7
V gene: TRBV5-6
CDR3 length: 14
clone size: .

CDR3 protein: CAISEPGTSDYEQYF
CDR3 DNA: TGTGCCATCAGTGAGCCCGGGACGTCTGACTACGAGCAGTACTTC
D gene: .
J gene: TRBJ2-7
V gene: TRBV10-3
CDR3 length: 15
clone size: .

CDR3 protein: CASSLSGGLNEQFF
CDR3 DNA: TGCGCCAGCAGCTTGTCGGGGGGGTTGAATGAGCAGTTCTTC
D gene: TRBD2
J gene: TRBJ2-1
V gene: TRBV5-1
CDR3 length: 14
clone size: .

CDR3 protein: CASSLPLLAGANTYEQYF
CDR3 DNA: TGTGCCAGCAGCCTTCCGCTTCTTGCGGGGGCCAATACCTACGAGCAGTACTTC
D gene: .
J gene: TRBJ2-7
V gene: TRBV7-2
CDR3 length: 18
clone size: .

CDR3 protein: CASSPVRSGVYNEQFF
CDR3 DNA: TGTGCCAGCTCACCAGTTAGAAGCGGGGTCTACAATGAGCAGTTCTTC
D gene: TRBD2
J gene: TRBJ2-1
V gene: TRBV18
CDR3 length: 16
clone size: .

CDR3 protein: CASSLTSHNEQFF
CDR3 DNA: TGTGCCAGCAGCTTAACCAGCCACAATGAGCAGTTCTTC
D gene: .
J gene: TRBJ2-1
V gene: TRBV7-9
CDR3 length: 13
clone size: .

CDR3 protein: CASSTGAAELFF
CDR3 DNA: TGTGCCAGCAGCACCGGGGCGGCGGAGCTGTTTTTT
D gene: .
J gene: TRBJ2-2
V gene: TRBV5-5
CDR3 length: 12
clone size: once

CDR3 protein: CASSVDRGFETQYF
CDR3 DNA: TGTGCCAGCAGCGTAGACAGGGGGTTTGAGACCCAGTACTTC
D gene: TRBD1
J gene: TRBJ2-5
V gene: TRBV9
CDR3 length: 14
clone size: .

CDR3 protein: CASSPGHSSSYEQYF
CDR3 DNA: TGCGCCAGCAGCCCGGGACACTCGAGCTCCTACGAGCAGTACTTC
D gene: .
J gene: TRBJ2-7
V gene: TRBV4-1
CDR3 length: 15
clone size: .

CDR3 protein: CASSGLAKNIQYF
CDR3 DNA: TGTGCCAGCAGTGGACTAGCCAAAAACATTCAGTACTTC
D gene: .
J gene: TRBJ2-4
V gene: TRBV2
CDR3 length: 13
clone size: .

CDR3 protein: CASSVGDEQYF
CDR3 DNA: TGTGCCAGCAGCGTAGGGGACGAGCAGTACTTC
D gene: .
J gene: TRBJ2-7
V gene: TRBV9
CDR3 length: 11
clone size: once

CDR3 protein: CASSLQGAWGF
CDR3 DNA: TGTGCCAGCAGCCTACAAGGGGCTTGGGGGTTT
D gene: .
J gene: TRBJ1-1
V gene: TRBV13
CDR3 length: 11
clone size: .

CDR3 protein: CASQTTSGLIYNEQFF
CDR3 DNA: TGTGCCAGCCAGACGACTAGCGGCCTTATATACAATGAGCAGTTCTTC
D gene: TRBD2
J gene: TRBJ2-1
V gene: TRBV27
CDR3 length: 16
clone size: .

CDR3 protein: CASSIRVTTNLHNEQFF
CDR3 DNA: TGTGCCAGTAGTATACGGGTCACTACCAACCTGCACAATGAGCAGTTCTTC
D gene: .
J gene: TRBJ2-1
V gene: TRBV19
CDR3 length: 17
clone size: few

CDR3 protein: CASSLSFGRRSSYNEQFF
CDR3 DNA: TGTGCCAGCAGCTTGTCCTTTGGTCGTAGAAGCTCCTACAATGAGCAGTTCTTC
D gene: .
J gene: TRBJ2-1
V gene: TRBV5-6
CDR3 length: 18
clone size: .

CDR3 protein: CASSFGGGTDTQYF
CDR3 DNA: TGTGCCAGCAGTTTTGGTGGGGGCACAGATACGCAGTATTTT
D gene: .
J gene: TRBJ2-3
V gene: TRBV27
CDR3 length: 14
clone size: once

CDR3 protein: CASSYGAGATDTQYF
CDR3 DNA: TGTGCCAGCAGTTACGGGGCAGGGGCCACAGATACGCAGTATTTT
D gene: .
J gene: TRBJ2-3
V gene: TRBV6-5
CDR3 length: 15
clone size: .